Here is one TCR beta chain with its context. Trimming took 6 bases from V and 5 from J; bases not matched to a gene: 6. This CDR3 has 13 amino acids. The source of the sample is a study of blood T cell repertoires in COVID-19. Sequencing used immunoSEQ multiplex PCR; TCRdb keeps in-frame clones, though not all of them. The repertoire holds hundreds of thousands of clones, with roughly 89% as singletons. Sequencing used PBMCs or T cells enriched from blood (not recorded which). The chain couples TRBV12-3 or TRBV12-4 to TRBJ2-5; 7 nucleotides line up with TRBD1. The source of this sequence is a man aged 35 to 55 who had recovered from COVID-19. CDR3 DNA: TGTGCCAGCAGACCACAGGGGATCGAGACCCAGTACTTC. Translating it yields CASRPQGIETQYF.